The 19 T cell receptor beta chains given below trace back to one sample, sequenced in a study of shared clonotypes between healthy human individuals. Selected positively for CCR7 and CD45RO-negative, naive CD8 cells excluded terminally differentiated effector memory CD45RA+ cells. Method: immunoSEQ multiplex PCR; TCRdb's copy keeps in-frame clones and lacks some. The sample consists of approximately 1.9 million clones, 80% to 95% of them appearing once. Sequencing input: naive CD8+ T cells from PBMCs. Receptor source: a man between 18 and 29 years old in good health. Some clones in this sample may be carry-over from other donors' samples.

The chain has TRBV28 and TRBJ2-5; a weak D match, TRBD1 (5 bases). The V and J ends lost 1 base and 0 bases respectively, with 9 bases between them. The CDR3 consists of 15 residues. Germline V gives CDR1 MDHEN, CDR2 SYDVKM. As DNA, the CDR3 is TGTGCCAGCAGTTTATACGACAGCTACCAAGAGACCCAGTACTTC. Its translation: CASSLYDSYQETQYF.

This chain uses TRBV11-3 with TRBJ2-1; 7 bases agree with TRBD2. CDR3 length: 14 amino acids. The junction had 8 bases not matched to a gene; V was cut back by 5 bases and J by 7 bases. Per the germline V gene, CDR1 is SGHNT and CDR2 is YENEEA. The CDR3 sequence is CASSPGAGSNEQFF. As DNA, the CDR3 is TGTGCCAGCAGCCCGGGAGCGGGATCTAATGAGCAGTTCTTC.

V is TRBV21-1 and J is TRBJ2-7; the table assigns TRBD1, which was not confirmed against the DNA. TRBV21-1 is deemed a pseudogene. This CDR3 has 18 amino acids. The DNA for the CDR3 is TGTGCCAGCAGCAAACTGATACGGCTCGAGACAAAGTTCGTGGAGCAGTACTTC. Translated, it gives CASSKLIRLETKFVEQYF.

The chain carries TRBV9 and TRBJ2-3; a possible D gene is TRBD1 (5 bases). This CDR3 has 15 amino acids. Trimming removed 3 bases at V and 0 bases at J, with 11 bases between. The germline V gene encodes CDR1 SGDLS and CDR2 YYNGEE. The CDR3 DNA is TGTGCCAGCAGCGGGGGCTTCTGGAGCACAGATACGCAGTATTTT. Translated: CASSGGFWSTDTQYF.

The gene calls are TRBV4-3 and TRBJ2-1, with a weak D call TRBD1 (5 bases). The germline CDR1 and CDR2 sequences are LGHNA and YSLEER. Trimming removed 2 bases from V and 7 bases from J, with 18 bases in between. The CDR3 sequence is 16 residues long. Written as DNA, the CDR3 is TGCGCCAGCAGCCAACACAACTGGGGCCCTGGAAATGAGCAGTTCTTC. Its protein product is CASSQHNWGPGNEQFF.

The rearrangement joins TRBV6-5 to TRBJ1-1, with a weak D call TRBD1 (5 bases). This CDR3 region has 15 residues. V was cut by 0 bases and J by 4 bases, with 12 bases left in between. Germline CDR1 is MNHEY and CDR2 is SVGAGI. The CDR3 coding sequence is TGTGCCAGCAGTTACTCGAGAGGGGCCCCCACTGAAGCTTTCTTT. It specifies CASSYSRGAPTEAFF.

The rearrangement uses TRBV6-6 and TRBJ2-1, with 8 nucleotides matching TRBD2. V shed 8 bases and J 5 bases; nucleotides not matched to a gene: 11. Germline CDR1 reads MNHNY; CDR2 reads SVGAGI (reference sequence). The CDR3 is 15 residues long. CDR3 loop: CASVHTPGLDNEQFF. CDR3 in DNA: TGTGCCAGCGTTCACACACCGGGACTAGACAATGAGCAGTTCTTC.

V gene TRBV5-4 combines with J gene TRBJ2-5; 9 bases match TRBD2. V was clipped by 3 bases and J by 4 bases; unmatched bases: 10. The V gene's germline CDR1 is SGHNT and CDR2 YYREEE (reference sequence). This CDR3 is built from 16 residues. The CDR3 DNA sequence: TGTGCCAGCAGCTCCATAATAGCGGGGGCACGAGAGACCCAGTACTTC. This encodes CASSSIIAGARETQYF.

The gene calls are TRBV18 and TRBJ2-1; D remains ambiguous. The CDR3 has 15 residues. The germline V and J ends were trimmed by 3 bases and 2 bases, with 11 bases remaining between them. Germline V CDR1 and CDR2: KGHSH, LQKENI. The CDR3 sequence is CASSPVRTPYNEQFF. Here the CDR3 DNA reads TGTGCCAGCTCACCCGTTCGGACCCCCTACAATGAGCAGTTCTTC.

V is TRBV27 and J is TRBJ1-3; D possibly corresponds to TRBD1 (5 bases). Germline V lookup: CDR1 MNHEY, CDR2 SMNVEV (reference sequence). This CDR3 has 12 amino acids. V was cut by 11 bases and J by 3 bases, with 11 bases left in between. The CDR3 DNA follows: TGTGCCCCTCGGGGGGTTGGAAACACCATATATTTT. Amino acids: CAPRGVGNTIYF.

This clone has more than one count but fewer than ten. The CDR3 nucleotides are TGCAGCGTTGAAGCAGGAACCTCTGGAAACACCATATATTTT. It yields the protein CSVEAGTSGNTIYF. This sequence joins TRBV29-1 and TRBJ1-3; D not certain. The CDR3 is 14 amino acids. V was shortened by 1 base and J by 0 bases, with 7 bases between the two germline ends. Germline CDR1 is SQVTM and CDR2 is ANQGSEA. The full variable domain, completed using reference TRBV29-1 and TRBJ1-3, is SAVISQKPSRDICQRGTSLTIQCQVDSQVTMMFWYRQQPGQSLTLIATANQGSEATYESGFVIDKFPISRPNLTFSTLTVSNMSPEDSSIYLCSVEAGTSGNTIYFGEGSWLTVV.

V usage is TRBV6-5 and J usage is TRBJ2-7; 11 bases fit TRBD1. J was trimmed by 5 bases and V by 0 bases; bases with no gene match: 3. CDR1 is MNHEY and CDR2 is SVGAGI in the germline V gene. The CDR3 contains 15 residues. The CDR3 is CASSYSRDRGNEQYF. The CDR3, as DNA: TGTGCCAGCAGTTACTCGAGGGACAGGGGGAACGAGCAGTACTTC.

Regarding this clone: The sample holds other DNA sequences that translate to the same CDR3. The chain joins TRBV6-5 to TRBJ2-7; 8 bases agree with TRBD1. CDR1 is MNHEY and CDR2 is SVGAGI in the germline V gene. The CDR3 is made up of 15 amino acids. Unmatched junction bases numbered 4, after V lost 0 bases and J lost 3 bases. CDR3 DNA sequence: TGTGCCAGCAGTTACTCGCAGGGGGCGCGCTACGAGCAGTACTTC. Residues: CASSYSQGARYEQYF.

For this clone: Additional DNA sequences in this sample encode the identical CDR3. The rearrangement uses TRBV4-3 and TRBJ2-1; 13 nucleotides match TRBD2. V lost 3 bases to trimming and J lost 7 bases; unmatched junction nucleotides: 0. The CDR3 loop spans 14 amino acids. CDR1 is LGHNA, CDR2 YSLEER, per germline. CDR3 sequence: CASSQGLAGNEQFF. DNA for the CDR3: TGCGCCAGCAGCCAGGGACTAGCGGGAAATGAGCAGTTCTTC.

V usage is TRBV19 and J usage is TRBJ1-2; D may be TRBD1 (5 bases). Germline V CDR1 and CDR2: LNHDA, SQIVND (reference sequence). Trimming left V 7 bases short and J 4 bases short, with 28 bases between. The CDR3 sequence is 18 residues long. Written as DNA, the CDR3 is TGTGCCAGTATAGCCCGGCCGAAGCCGGGGCGCCGACCCTATGGCTACACCTTC. Translation: CASIARPKPGRRPYGYTF.

The rearrangement joins TRBV6-5 to TRBJ2-3; 10 bases match TRBD2. CDR3 length: 15 amino acids. With V trimmed by 5 bases and J by 4 bases, 6 bases remained unmatched. The germline gives CDR1 MNHEY, CDR2 SVGAGI. CDR3 protein: CASSVLAGSPDTQYF. The CDR3 nucleotides read TGTGCCAGCAGTGTACTAGCGGGGAGTCCAGATACGCAGTATTTT.

The genes are TRBV6-5 and TRBJ2-1; 7 bases are shared with TRBD2. Germline trimming cut 8 bases from V and 2 bases from J; bases unmatched to any gene: 6. Looked up from germline, CDR1 is MNHEY and CDR2 is SVGAGI. The CDR3 totals 14 residues. CDR3 sequence (DNA): TGTGCCAGCGCCGGGACTACCGCCTACAATGAGCAGTTCTTC. Amino acid sequence: CASAGTTAYNEQFF.

The V and J genes are TRBV27 and TRBJ2-7; D possibly corresponds to TRBD1 (7 bases). V was cut by 3 bases and J by 4 bases, with 16 bases left in between. The germline V gene encodes CDR1 MNHEY and CDR2 SMNVEV (reference sequence). The CDR3 extends over 15 amino acids. The CDR3 DNA is TGTGCCAGCAGTTTTTGGTCAGGGGGGATTTACGAGCAGTACTTC. The encoded protein is CASSFWSGGIYEQYF.

The chain uses TRBV9 and TRBJ2-3; D is undetermined. The ends were cut back, 7 bases at V and 3 bases at J, with 18 bases in the middle. The germline gives CDR1 SGDLS, CDR2 YYNGEE. This CDR3 is 15 amino acids long. As DNA, the CDR3 is TGTGCCAGCGGATTACCGGGCCAAATTACAGATACGCAGTATTTT. As protein: CASGLPGQITDTQYF.